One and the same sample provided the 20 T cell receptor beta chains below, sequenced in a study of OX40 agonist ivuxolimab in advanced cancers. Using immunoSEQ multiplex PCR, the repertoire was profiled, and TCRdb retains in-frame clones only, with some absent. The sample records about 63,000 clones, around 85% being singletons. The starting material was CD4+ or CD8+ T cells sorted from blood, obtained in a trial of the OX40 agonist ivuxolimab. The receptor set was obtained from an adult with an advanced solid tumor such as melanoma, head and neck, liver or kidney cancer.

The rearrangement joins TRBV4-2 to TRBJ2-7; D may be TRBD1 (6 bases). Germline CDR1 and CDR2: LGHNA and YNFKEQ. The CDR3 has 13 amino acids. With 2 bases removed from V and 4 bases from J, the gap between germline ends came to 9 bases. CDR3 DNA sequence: TGTGCCAGCAGCCAATTCAGGGGATACGAGCAGTACTTC. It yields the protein CASSQFRGYEQYF.

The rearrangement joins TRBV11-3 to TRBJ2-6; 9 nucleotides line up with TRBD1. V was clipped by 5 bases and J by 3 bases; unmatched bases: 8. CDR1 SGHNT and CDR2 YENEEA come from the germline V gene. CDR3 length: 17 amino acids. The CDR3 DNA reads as TGTGCCAGCAGCCCCCGGGACAGGGTATTTGGGGCCAACGTCCTGACTTTC. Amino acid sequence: CASSPRDRVFGANVLTF.

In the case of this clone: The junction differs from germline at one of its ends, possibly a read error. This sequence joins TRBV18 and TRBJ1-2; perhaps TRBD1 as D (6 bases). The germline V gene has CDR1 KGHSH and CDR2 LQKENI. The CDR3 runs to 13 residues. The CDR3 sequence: CASSIDRNYGCTF. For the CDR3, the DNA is TGTGCCAGCTCAATAGACAGGAACTATGGCTGCACCTTC.

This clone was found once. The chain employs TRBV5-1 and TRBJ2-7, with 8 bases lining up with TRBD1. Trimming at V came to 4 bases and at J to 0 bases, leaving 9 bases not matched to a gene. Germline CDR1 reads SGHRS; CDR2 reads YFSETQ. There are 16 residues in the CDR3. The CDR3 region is CASSTGDRLDSYEQYF. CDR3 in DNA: TGCGCCAGCAGCACCGGGGACAGGCTGGACTCCTACGAGCAGTACTTC.

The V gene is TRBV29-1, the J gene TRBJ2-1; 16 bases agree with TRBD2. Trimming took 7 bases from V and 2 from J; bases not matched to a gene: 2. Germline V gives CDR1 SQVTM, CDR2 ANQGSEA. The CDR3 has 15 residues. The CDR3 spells CSAGTSGRAYNEQFF. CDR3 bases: TGCAGCGCCGGGACTAGCGGGAGGGCCTACAATGAGCAGTTCTTC.

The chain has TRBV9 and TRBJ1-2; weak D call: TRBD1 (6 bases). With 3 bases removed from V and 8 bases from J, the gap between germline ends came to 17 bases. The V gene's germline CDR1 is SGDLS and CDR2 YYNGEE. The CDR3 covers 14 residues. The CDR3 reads CASSATGKVGGYTF. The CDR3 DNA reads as TGTGCCAGCAGCGCAACAGGGAAGGTGGGGGGCTACACCTTC.

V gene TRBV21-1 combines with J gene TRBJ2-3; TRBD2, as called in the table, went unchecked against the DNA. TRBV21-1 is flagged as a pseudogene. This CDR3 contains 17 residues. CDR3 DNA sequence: TGTGCCAGCAGCAAAACTAGCGGGGCCCCTGAATGGCATACGCAGTATTTT. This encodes CASSKTSGAPEWHTQYF.

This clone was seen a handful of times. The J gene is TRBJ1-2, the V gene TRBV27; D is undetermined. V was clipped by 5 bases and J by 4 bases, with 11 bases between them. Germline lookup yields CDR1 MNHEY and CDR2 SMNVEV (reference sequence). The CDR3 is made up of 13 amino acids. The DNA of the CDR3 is TGTGCCAGCAGTACGAGGGCAGGCTATGGCTACACCTTC. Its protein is CASSTRAGYGYTF.

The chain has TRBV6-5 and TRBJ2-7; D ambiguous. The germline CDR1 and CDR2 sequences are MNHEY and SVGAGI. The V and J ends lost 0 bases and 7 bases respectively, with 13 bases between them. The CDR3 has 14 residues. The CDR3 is CASSYSVVAEEQYF. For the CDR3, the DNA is TGTGCCAGCAGTTACTCGGTAGTGGCGGAAGAGCAGTACTTC.

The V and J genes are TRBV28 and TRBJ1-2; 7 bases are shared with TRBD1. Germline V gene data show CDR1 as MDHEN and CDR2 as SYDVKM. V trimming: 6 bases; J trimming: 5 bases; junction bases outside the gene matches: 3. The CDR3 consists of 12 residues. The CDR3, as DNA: TGTGCCAGCAGACAACAGGGGTATGGCTACACCTTC. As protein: CASRQQGYGYTF.

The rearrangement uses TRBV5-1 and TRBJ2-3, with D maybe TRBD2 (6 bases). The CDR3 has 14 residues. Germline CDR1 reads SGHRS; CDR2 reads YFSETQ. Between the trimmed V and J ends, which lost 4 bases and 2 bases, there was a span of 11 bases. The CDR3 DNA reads TGCGCCAGCAGCCGGGACTTCTTCACAGATACGCAGTATTTT. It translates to CASSRDFFTDTQYF.

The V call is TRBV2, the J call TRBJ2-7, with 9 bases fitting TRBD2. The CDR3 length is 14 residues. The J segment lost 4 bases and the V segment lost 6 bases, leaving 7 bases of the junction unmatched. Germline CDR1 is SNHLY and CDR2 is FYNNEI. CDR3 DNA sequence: TGTGCCAGCAGGGGTAGCGGGAGTGTGTACGAGCAGTACTTC. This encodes CASRGSGSVYEQYF.

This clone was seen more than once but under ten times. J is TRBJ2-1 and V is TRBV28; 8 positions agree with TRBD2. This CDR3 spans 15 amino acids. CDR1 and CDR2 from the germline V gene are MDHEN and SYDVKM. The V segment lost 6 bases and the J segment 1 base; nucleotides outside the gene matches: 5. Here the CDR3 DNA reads TGTGCCAGCAGATACAGCGGGGGATCCTACAATGAGCAGTTCTTC. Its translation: CASRYSGGSYNEQFF.

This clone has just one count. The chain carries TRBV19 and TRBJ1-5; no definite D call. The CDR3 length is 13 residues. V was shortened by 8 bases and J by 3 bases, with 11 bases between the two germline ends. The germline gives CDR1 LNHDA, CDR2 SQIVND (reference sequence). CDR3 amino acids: CASADRTNQPQHF. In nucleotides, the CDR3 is TGTGCCAGTGCAGACCGAACCAATCAGCCCCAGCATTTT.

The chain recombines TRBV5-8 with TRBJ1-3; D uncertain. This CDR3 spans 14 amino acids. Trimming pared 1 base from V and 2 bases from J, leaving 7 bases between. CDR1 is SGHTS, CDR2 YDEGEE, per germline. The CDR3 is CASSLTRAGNTIYF. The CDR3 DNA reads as TGTGCCAGCAGCTTGACTAGGGCTGGAAACACCATATATTTT.

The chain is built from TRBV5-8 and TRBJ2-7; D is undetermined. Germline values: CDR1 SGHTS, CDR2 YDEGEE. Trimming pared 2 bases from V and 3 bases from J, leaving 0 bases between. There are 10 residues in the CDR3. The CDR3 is CASSFYEQYF. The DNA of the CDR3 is TGTGCCAGCAGCTTCTACGAGCAGTACTTC.

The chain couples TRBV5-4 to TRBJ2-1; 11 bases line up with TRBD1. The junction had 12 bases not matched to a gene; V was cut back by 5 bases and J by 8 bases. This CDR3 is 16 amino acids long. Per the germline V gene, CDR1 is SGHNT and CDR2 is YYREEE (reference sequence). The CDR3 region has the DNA TGTGCCAGCAGTTCAGGACAGGGGGCGGCGAGCGATGAGCAGTTCTTC. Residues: CASSSGQGAASDEQFF.

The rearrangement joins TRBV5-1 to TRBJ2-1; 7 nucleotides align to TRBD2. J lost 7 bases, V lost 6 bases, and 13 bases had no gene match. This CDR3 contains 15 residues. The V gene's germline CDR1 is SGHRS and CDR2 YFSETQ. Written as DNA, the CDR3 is TGCGCCAGCAACCCAGCGGGATTCACTGGGAATGAGCAGTTCTTC. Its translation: CASNPAGFTGNEQFF.

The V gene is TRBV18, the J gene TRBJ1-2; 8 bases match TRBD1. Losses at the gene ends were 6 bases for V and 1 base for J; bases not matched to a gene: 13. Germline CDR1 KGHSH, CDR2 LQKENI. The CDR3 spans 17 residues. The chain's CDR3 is CASSQLGRGQVNYGYTF. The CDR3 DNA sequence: TGTGCCAGCTCCCAGCTAGGGAGGGGACAGGTTAACTATGGCTACACCTTC.

This CDR3 is CASSLRQGTSLVAYEQYF. As DNA, the CDR3 is TGCGCCAGCAGCTTGAGACAGGGTACCTCACTAGTTGCCTACGAGCAGTACTTC. This chain joins TRBV5-1 and TRBJ2-7; TRBD1 matches 7 bases. There are 18 residues in the CDR3. The germline CDR1 and CDR2 sequences are SGHRS and YFSETQ. Germline trimming cut 1 base from V and 2 bases from J; bases unmatched to any gene: 15.